The T cell receptor beta chain under discussion was sequenced for a study of long-term antiretroviral therapy in people with HIV (dated by TCRdb to between 2021 and 2024). With respect to the entire study: Collection of the earliest samples took place about a decade ahead of the 2015 WHO recommendation for immediate ART, at a time when ART was typically delayed until CD4 counts fell. A retrospective serial study tested whether changes in peripheral blood TRB repertoire composition and diversity were associated with ART initiation and durable HIV suppression. A total of some 210 cryopreserved PBMC samples were contributed to the cohort by 30 adults with confirmed HIV infection, with samples collected serially over a mean of approximately six years (range 1-12). Of the approximately 32 participants with HIV, eleven were female. No cross-contamination during QIAcube processing was shown when test extractions of a monoclonal T-cell line were performed alongside 33 polyclonal samples.

Inclusion was restricted to participants for whom at least one PBMC sample before ART initiation and at least two post-ART samples were available. Treatment was received in the United States of America by all participants with HIV. Cryopreserved samples of about 1-10 million PBMC were thawed and washed before DNA extraction. At the time of the earliest PBMC sample for each participant with HIV, ages ranged from about 20 to 54 years. PBMC samples from each participant spanned 1-4 timepoints before ART initiation and 2-8 timepoints after ART initiation, with a median of 7 samples. For every participant, serial HIV viral load, CD4+ T-cell count, ART history and demographic data were obtained. Using a Qiagen kit on a QIAcube, genomic DNA was extracted from unsorted PBMC, with samples processed in batches of 12. Sequencing of the TRB variable region was done with the immunoSEQ hsTCRB v3.0 assay at survey level resolution. The targeted TRB sequencing depth was roughly 35,000-50,000 T-cell genomes per sample. An Illumina MiSeq with a v3 150-cycle kit was used to sequence the pooled TRB libraries. Processing in the source paper ran as follows. Repertoire analysis was performed in R inside a reproducible Nextflow workflow that covered QC, data transformation and analysis. Custom analyses were implemented in LymphoSeq2, an R package for AIRR-Seq data exploration. Several samples that produced fewer than 5000 total TRB sequences were removed, so fewer than 200 HIV repertoires were analyzed. Among the approximately 180 retained HIV repertoires, some 60 were collected before ART initiation and approximately 130 were collected after ART initiation. Repertoires were downsampled to 5000 TRB nucleotide sequences, and summary statistics were averaged over 100 downsampling iterations. TRB sequences were retained for analysis only if CDR3 regions of at least seven amino acids were present. Diversity was assessed using a clonality score derived from Shannon entropy and using the Gini coefficient. In the repertoire networks, any two of the top 5000 CDR3 amino acid sequences were linked whenever the two sequences differed by an edit distance of one. GLIPH2 predicted antigen specificity groups and MHC restriction for TRB CDR3 amino acid sequences. CDR3 amino acid sequences were matched against VDJdb and McPAS-TCR to flag known CMV, EBV, HIV or tissue antigen associations. Pre-ART, post-ART and control groups were compared with Wilcoxon signed-rank tests and Holm-Bonferroni correction. As stored in TCRdb, this immuneACCESS dataset retains in-frame rearrangements with V and J assigned. A fraction of the clones does not appear; measured against another copy, unresolved V genes explain less than half of the discrepancy, and the remainder lacks a known reason. V and J calls plus clone size are reproduced from that table; the DNA served to infer D and trimming. The sample table contains roughly 30,000 clones; only one count was recorded for 90% to 95% of them. The ten largest clonotypes hold 6.5% to 10% of the sample.

A note on this clone: No cognate antigen has been identified for it. No much larger clonotype is one base removed from it; base qualities were not supplied.

From the cysteine up to the phenylalanine, the CDR3 has a length of 14 residues. Kept here is only the CDR3 DNA, which spans 42 bases and is read in frame from base 1. Cut back by 8 bases and 2 bases, the V and J ends lie 16 bases apart. What the work shows at the level of the full study, not this receptor alone: Compared with controls, HIV repertoires had narrower CDR3 length ranges, and the network structure pointed to an antigen-experienced repertoire that shifted only slightly toward naive after ART. Because pre-ART samples had limited cell numbers, unsorted PBMC were profiled rather than sorted CD4+ and CD8+ T cells. Expanded TRB clones identified before ART initiation dominated the repertoire across all time points, though the dominance fluctuated and decreased in many PLHIV after ART. A significant increase in TRB diversity was found to be associated with ART initiation, although TRB diversity was observed to remain significantly below that of transplant donor controls even after long-term ART. Inferences about post-ART repertoire changes are limited because no data were available on ART adherence, viral resistance or therapy changes. The samples span the years 2004 to 2017, and the ART regimens used at that time may not be as effective as current regimens. Owing to limited PBMC availability, only the TCR beta chain was sequenced, without alpha chain pairing.

This TCR derives from a man younger than 40 with HIV. The rearrangement joined TRBV23-1 to TRBJ2-7; no D gene call is confident. TRBV23-1 is an open reading frame whose function is uncertain. The input for sequencing was unsorted PBMCs, taken 6 to 6.5 years after starting antiretroviral therapy. The DNA reads as follows: TGCGCCAGCCTCTCTAGACGGAACCCCTACGAGCAGTACTTC. Its protein reads: CASLSRRNPYEQYF.